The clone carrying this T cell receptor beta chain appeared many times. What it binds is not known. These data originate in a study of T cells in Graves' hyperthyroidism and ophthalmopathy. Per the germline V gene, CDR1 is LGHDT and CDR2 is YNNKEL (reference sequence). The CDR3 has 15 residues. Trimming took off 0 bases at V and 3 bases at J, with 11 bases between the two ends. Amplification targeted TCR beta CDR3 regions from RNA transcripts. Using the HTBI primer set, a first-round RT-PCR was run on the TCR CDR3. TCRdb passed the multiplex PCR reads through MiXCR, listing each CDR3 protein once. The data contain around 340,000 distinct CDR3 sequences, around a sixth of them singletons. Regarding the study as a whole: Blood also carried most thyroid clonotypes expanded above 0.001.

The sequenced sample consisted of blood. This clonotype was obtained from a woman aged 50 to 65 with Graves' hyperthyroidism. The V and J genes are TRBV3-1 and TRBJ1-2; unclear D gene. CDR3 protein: CASSQDSSGYYGYTF. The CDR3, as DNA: TGTGCCAGCAGCCAAGATTCCTCCGGATACTATGGCTACACCTTC.